These 6 T cell receptor beta chains were all obtained from the same sample, sequenced in a study of Graves' ophthalmopathy and Graves' hyperthyroidism. RNA transcripts provided the template for amplifying TCR beta CDR3 regions. Second-round multiplex PCR came after first-round RT-PCR with HTBI primers. One entry per CDR3 protein, called by TCRdb with MiXCR from the multiplex PCR reads. Seen here are roughly 700,000 distinct CDR3 sequences, around 40% observed once, and the top ten hold 35% to 55%. Sequencing was carried out using peripheral blood. Receptor source: an adult man with Graves' ophthalmopathy.

This clonotype was seen ten or more times. This chain uses TRBV7-3 with TRBJ1-1; D uncertain. The CDR3 has 14 residues. Trimming shortened V by 2 bases and J by 1 base, and 8 bases separated the two germline ends. Germline V CDR1 and CDR2: SGHTA, FQGTGA. CDR3 residues: CASSLSAQNTEAFF. The DNA for the CDR3 is TGTGCCAGCAGCTTATCAGCCCAGAACACTGAAGCTTTCTTT.

The V call is TRBV7-9, the J call TRBJ1-2; the D gene is possibly TRBD1 (6 bases). Trimming left V 5 bases short and J 1 base short, with 17 bases between. CDR3 length: 16 amino acids. Germline CDR1 SEHNR, CDR2 FQNEAQ (reference sequence). The CDR3: CASSPLRTASNYGYTF. CDR3 coding DNA: TGTGCCAGCAGCCCCCTCCGGACAGCAAGTAACTATGGCTACACCTTC.

This clonotype was picked up a small number of times. This chain uses TRBV12-3 or TRBV12-4 with TRBJ1-1, with D possibly matching TRBD1 (5 bases). V shed 1 base and J shed 4 bases, with 16 bases lying between them. The CDR3 covers 16 residues. CDR3 residues: CASSLVAGFESTEAFF. DNA of the CDR3: TGTGCCAGCAGTTTAGTTGCAGGGTTCGAGAGCACTGAAGCTTTCTTT.

The chain combines TRBV7-9 with TRBJ1-1; D unclear. The CDR3 has 13 amino acids. Germline V gives CDR1 SEHNR, CDR2 FQNEAQ (reference sequence). The V end lost 2 bases, the J end lost 6 bases, and 10 bases lay between the germline ends. The CDR3 nucleotides are TGTGCCAGCAGCTTAATGGCCGGGGCTGAAGCTTTCTTT. It specifies CASSLMAGAEAFF.

In its sample, this clonotype was seen a few times. V and J are TRBV30 and TRBJ1-1; 7 bases line up with TRBD1. Germline values: CDR1 GTSNPN, CDR2 SVGIG (reference sequence). V trimming: 1 base; J trimming: 5 bases; junction bases outside the gene matches: 7. The CDR3 runs to 14 residues. The CDR3 DNA reads TGTGCCTGGAGTGATAAGGGGGCCGGGACTGAAGCTTTCTTT. The encoded protein is CAWSDKGAGTEAFF.

This clonotype came up many times. The CDR3, as DNA: TGTGCCAGCAGTCAACCTGATTCACCCCTCCACTTT. Translated: CASSQPDSPLHF. This chain joins TRBV25-1 and TRBJ1-6; D ambiguous. The CDR3 has 12 amino acids. V dropped 5 bases and J dropped 8 bases, with 7 bases sitting between them. In germline, CDR1 is MGHDK, CDR2 SYGVNS.